This T cell receptor (beta chain) was sequenced during a study of a mutant IDH1 vaccine in newly diagnosed glioma (dated by TCRdb to about 2021). Background for the entire study: Patients received eight vaccinations in weeks 1, 3, 5, 7, 11, 15, 19 and 23, corresponding to visits V03 through V10. Of the roughly 30 treated patients, approximately 62% were male and around 40% were female, and a mean age of roughly 40 years was recorded. Peripheral blood was drawn at six visits: V03 (baseline), V05, V07, V10, V12 and V13. Longitudinal TCRB deep sequencing was performed for about two dozen treated patients wherever samples were available for exploratory analyses. Prior to enrollment, patients had been given standard therapy consisting of radiotherapy alone, temozolomide alone, or radiochemotherapy with temozolomide, with the combination given to most patients. In the chemotherapy-containing groups, vaccination started alongside temozolomide cycles, whereas in patients who had radiotherapy alone it started 4-6 weeks after radiotherapy.

The CDR3 contains 14 residues, cysteine and phenylalanine counted. The DNA shown is the 42-base CDR3, in frame from base 1. The junction carries 14 bases between V and J, which are trimmed by 5 bases and 3 bases respectively. Based on the germline V gene (reference sequence), the CDR1 and CDR2 sequences are GTSNPN and SVGIG. Comment on this clone: Its cognate antigen has yet to be identified. The sample holds no much larger clone one base away, and base qualities are not on file.

This sample's time point label indicates: week 11, during vaccination. A 20-mer mutant IDH1 peptide at 300 micrograms in Montanide made up each vaccine dose, which was injected subcutaneously together with topical imiquimod. Donors had newly diagnosed WHO grade 3 or 4 IDH1-mutant astrocytomas with loss of nuclear ATRX. The samples were drawn from NOA16, a multicentre, single-arm, open-label phase I trial in Germany that tested a mutant IDH1 peptide vaccine in humans for the first time. Genomic DNA for TCRB sequencing was extracted from EDTA blood using the DNeasy Blood and Tissue Kit. Libraries were built with the immunoSEQ multiplex PCR assay. The hsTCRB Kit was used according to the manufacturer's protocol to amplify rearranged TCR beta chain sequences. Sequencing of TCRB libraries was carried out on an Illumina MiSeq. For the original study's pipeline: The proprietary platform of the kit vendor was used for demultiplexing, trimming and gene mapping. TCRdb carries this immuneACCESS record with in-frame sequences only. Its versions omit some clonotypes, under half of them owing to an unresolved V gene in the studies checked, with the rest unexplained. That table supplies the V and J calls and clone size; D and trimming were determined from the DNA. The sample profile shows about 130,000 clones; about 80% of them were found once. Around 5.5% of the sample comes from the top ten.

Paper-wide results and their limitations: It was noted by the authors that analyses of patient blood samples could not be reproduced owing to sample limitations. Selection of PBMC samples for TCRB deep sequencing was based on availability. Immune responses induced by the vaccine were seen in around 93% of patients across multiple MHC alleles. Changes in the top peripheral T cell clonotypes picked up by TCRB sequencing did not appear to be linked to pseudoprogression.

The sequencing used PBMCs, collected from a glioma patient whose treatment included an IDH1 peptide vaccine. This clonotype was obtained from a man aged 35-49 years with glioma. Recombination joined TRBV30 with TRBJ2-4, with a tentative D gene TRBD1 over 6 matching bases. The nucleotides are TGTGCCTGGGCGGATGAGGGGGTCAAAAACATTCAGTACTTC. Translation gives CAWADEGVKNIQYF. Where the CDR3 stops, the reference TRBV30 and TRBJ2-4 genes take over; the full variable domain is SQTIHQWPATLVQPVGSPLSLECTVEGTSNPNLYWYRQAAGRGLQLLFYSVGIGQISSEVPQNLSASRPQDRQFILSSKKLLLSDSGFYLCAWADEGVKNIQYFGAGTRLSVL.